What follows are 22 T cell receptor beta chains derived from one specimen sequenced in a study of T-cell reconstitution after alpha-beta-depleted transplantation in children. Unique molecular identifiers were used to barcode this TCRbeta library. TCRdb fed the PCR reads into MiXCR, producing one record per CDR3 protein. Among 600,000 to 800,000 distinct CDR3 sequences listed, around 14% were seen once. This specimen consisted of PBMCs, obtained before TCRalphabeta/CD19-depleted stem cell transplant. Every receptor here comes from a girl aged 2 to 10 with congenital amegakaryocytic thrombocytopenia, due to receive a stem cell transplant.

This clonotype came up many times. This chain links TRBV5-1 with TRBJ1-1; TRBD1 aligns across 7 bases. Losses at the gene ends were 4 bases for V and 0 bases for J; bases not matched to a gene: 3. The germline gives CDR1 SGHRS, CDR2 YFSETQ. The CDR3 contains 14 residues. CDR3 DNA sequence: TGCGCCAGCAGCACACAGGGGTTGAACACTGAAGCTTTCTTT. This encodes CASSTQGLNTEAFF.

V usage is TRBV29-1 and J usage is TRBJ2-5; D unresolved. CDR1 is SQVTM, CDR2 ANQGSEA, per germline. Trimming took off 6 bases at V and 1 base at J, with 15 bases between the two ends. The CDR3 sequence is 14 residues long. The CDR3 reads CSVRKGAFQETQYF. The CDR3 DNA is TGCAGCGTCCGTAAAGGCGCATTCCAAGAGACCCAGTACTTC.

The sample holds many counts of this clonotype. Here the CDR3 DNA reads TGTGCCAGCAGAAGTTACCAGTACTTC. Residues: CASRSYQYF. The chain carries TRBV21-1 and TRBJ2-7. TRBV21-1 is a pseudogene locus. The CDR3 totals 9 residues.

The chain recombines TRBV24-1 with TRBJ1-2; D may be TRBD1 (6 bases). V lost 5 bases and J lost 8, with 14 bases in between. Per the germline V gene, CDR1 is KGHDR and CDR2 is SFDVKD. The CDR3 extends over 13 amino acids. The CDR3 sequence: CATSVDRWRGYTF. As DNA, the CDR3 is TGTGCCACCAGTGTCGACAGGTGGAGAGGCTACACCTTC.

This clonotype has only a few counts. J is TRBJ2-4 and V is TRBV12-3 or TRBV12-4, with 7 bases identical to TRBD1. V was pared by 6 bases and J by 0 bases, with 14 bases of the junction left unmatched. This CDR3 region has 18 residues. The CDR3 region is CASSLRWQGELAKNIQYF. The CDR3 coding sequence is TGTGCCAGCAGCCTAAGGTGGCAGGGGGAACTAGCCAAAAACATTCAGTACTTC.

This clonotype was detected a few times. The gene calls are TRBV12-3 or TRBV12-4 and TRBJ1-5, with a tentative D call TRBD1 (6 bases). There are 13 residues in the CDR3. V lost 4 bases and J lost 4, with 8 bases in between. DNA of the CDR3: TGTGCCAGCAGTTCAGGGGCTAATCAGCCCCAGCATTTT. Its translation: CASSSGANQPQHF.

J is TRBJ2-1 and V is TRBV3-1, with no clear D. V gave up 3 bases and J gave up 5 bases, with 8 bases separating them. CDR3 size: 13 residues. CDR1 is LGHDT and CDR2 is YNNKEL in the germline V gene (reference sequence). CDR3: CASSHGYNNEQFF. As DNA, the CDR3 is TGTGCCAGCAGCCACGGATATAACAATGAGCAGTTCTTC.

In this sample, this clonotype turned up many times. This chain connects TRBV20-1 to TRBJ2-1; D uncertain. V lost 3 bases and J lost 4, with 10 bases in between. Germline V lookup: CDR1 DFQATT, CDR2 SNEGSKA (reference sequence). The CDR3 length is 13 residues. Here the CDR3 reads CSASSREYNEQFF. In nucleotides, the CDR3 is TGCAGTGCTAGTTCTCGCGAATACAATGAGCAGTTCTTC.

This clonotype was observed at least ten times. This sequence joins TRBV5-1 and TRBJ2-5, with no clear D. The CDR3 length is 11 residues. Trimming stripped 8 bases from V and 7 bases from J, with 12 bases between. Germline lookup yields CDR1 SGHRS and CDR2 YFSETQ. The CDR3 here is CARLRNVTQYF. CDR3 DNA: TGCGCCAGGTTACGGAACGTGACCCAGTACTTC.

This clonotype appeared a few times. This chain uses TRBV20-1 with TRBJ2-7, with unresolved D. Germline V CDR1 and CDR2: DFQATT, SNEGSKA (reference sequence). V was trimmed by 7 bases and J by 7 bases, leaving 14 bases between them. The CDR3 loop spans 11 amino acids. CDR3 amino acids: CSVFDSGEQYF. The CDR3 coding sequence is TGCAGTGTATTTGATTCCGGGGAGCAGTACTTC.

A remark on this clonotype: This may be a read error: a much more frequent sequence differs by one nucleotide. The rearrangement uses TRBV5-1 and TRBJ2-1; 10 nucleotides agree with TRBD2. The CDR3 consists of 18 residues. From germline, CDR1 is SGHRS and CDR2 YFSETQ. CDR3 residues: CASSLARLAGPGGNDQFF. DNA of the CDR3: TGCGCCAGCAGCTTGGCGAGACTAGCGGGTCCTGGGGGGAATGATCAGTTCTTC.

This clonotype came up a few times. The genes are TRBV27 and TRBJ2-1, with a tentative D call TRBD2 (5 bases). Trimming cost V 7 bases and J 6 bases, with 22 bases left between them. CDR3 length: 16 residues. Germline V gene lookup returns CDR1 MNHEY and CDR2 SMNVEV (reference sequence). Written as DNA, the CDR3 is TGTGCCAGCATTAAATTCGGGGATAGAGTCGGCAATGAGCAGTTCTTC. Translation: CASIKFGDRVGNEQFF.

The V and J genes are TRBV2 and TRBJ2-7, with 9 bases aligning to TRBD2. CDR3 size: 15 residues. From germline, CDR1 is SNHLY and CDR2 FYNNEI. The V gene end was trimmed by 3 bases and the J gene end by 2 bases; junction bases not matched to a gene: 5. CDR3 DNA: TGTGCCAGCAGTGAGTCGACTAGCGGACCCTACGAGCAGTACTTC. Translation: CASSESTSGPYEQYF.

This clonotype has just a few counts. This sequence joins TRBV5-1 and TRBJ1-2, with a possible D match to TRBD1 (5 bases). V lost 3 bases and J lost 5, with 14 bases in between. Germline CDR1 and CDR2: SGHRS and YFSETQ. The CDR3 covers 14 residues. CDR3 in DNA: TGCGCCAGCAGCTCCCCGACAGCCAAATATGGCTACACCTTC. Its translation: CASSSPTAKYGYTF.

The gene calls are TRBV11-2 and TRBJ2-1; 12 positions match TRBD2. The CDR3 totals 18 residues. After removal of 6 bases from V and 3 bases from J, the junction contained 12 bases not matched to a gene. Germline V gene data show CDR1 as SGHAT and CDR2 as FQNNGV. The CDR3 spells CASRSLRLAGVDYNEQFF. In DNA, the CDR3 is TGTGCCAGCAGGTCTTTGAGACTAGCGGGGGTGGACTACAATGAGCAGTTCTTC.

This clonotype was seen many times. The chain carries TRBV10-3 and TRBJ2-7; TRBD1 matches at 8 bases. This CDR3 has 15 residues. Germline V gives CDR1 ENHRY, CDR2 SYGVKD. J was trimmed by 0 bases and V by 4 bases; bases with no gene match: 5. The CDR3 nucleotides are TGTGCCATCAGTGGCAGGACAGGGAGCTCCTACGAGCAGTACTTC. As protein: CAISGRTGSSYEQYF.

CDR3 amino acids: CASSAKGGVSDTEAFF. The CDR3 DNA reads as TGTGCCAGCAGCGCCAAAGGGGGTGTCAGTGACACTGAAGCTTTCTTT. This chain links TRBV9 with TRBJ1-1, with D maybe TRBD1 (6 bases). V lost 3 bases to trimming and J lost 3 bases, with 18 bases between them. Germline assignment: CDR1 SGDLS and CDR2 YYNGEE. The CDR3 is 16 amino acids.

This clonotype came up many times. This rearrangement joins TRBV5-1 to TRBJ2-4; a possible D gene is TRBD1 (6 bases). The CDR3 loop spans 14 amino acids. With 0 bases removed from V and 7 bases from J, the gap between germline ends came to 11 bases. Germline V lookup: CDR1 SGHRS, CDR2 YFSETQ. CDR3 DNA: TGCGCCAGCAGCTTGGGGCCAGGGGAGAACATTCAGTACTTC. Its translation: CASSLGPGENIQYF.

The rearrangement joins TRBV29-1 to TRBJ2-1, with 13 bases aligning to TRBD2. The CDR3 runs 17 residues. J was trimmed by 8 bases and V by 2 bases; bases with no gene match: 12. Germline assignment: CDR1 SQVTM and CDR2 ANQGSEA. The CDR3 coding sequence is TGCAGCGTTGAAACTAGCGGGAGGGCCGCCTTAGCTCATGAGCAGTTCTTC. Protein product: CSVETSGRAALAHEQFF.

The J gene is TRBJ2-1, the V gene TRBV7-8; 8 nucleotides agree with TRBD2. This CDR3 has 17 residues. The germline CDR1 and CDR2 sequences are SGHVS and FQNEAQ. V shed 2 bases and J 5 bases; nucleotides not matched to a gene: 11. The CDR3 is CASSLPKSGGGDNEQFF. The CDR3, as DNA: TGTGCCAGCAGCTTACCGAAATCGGGAGGGGGGGACAATGAGCAGTTCTTC.

This clonotype has at least ten counts. The rearrangement joins TRBV5-1 to TRBJ2-1, with a weak D call TRBD1 (6 bases). Trimming shortened V by 2 bases and J by 4 bases, and 13 bases separated the two germline ends. This CDR3 is 15 amino acids long. In germline, CDR1 is SGHRS, CDR2 YFSETQ. The DNA for the CDR3 is TGCGCCAGCAGCTTTTTGGGGGCTAGGTACAATGAGCAGTTCTTC. Translating it yields CASSFLGARYNEQFF.

This clonotype has more than one count but fewer than ten. This chain links TRBV5-1 with TRBJ2-5; a weak D match, TRBD1 (6 bases). The CDR3 is made up of 15 amino acids. Trimming took 2 bases from V and 3 from J, leaving 14 bases between them. Germline V CDR1 and CDR2: SGHRS, YFSETQ. CDR3 DNA: TGCGCCAGCAGCTTCTCCGGGACACCCGAAGAGACCCAGTACTTC. Protein sequence: CASSFSGTPEETQYF.